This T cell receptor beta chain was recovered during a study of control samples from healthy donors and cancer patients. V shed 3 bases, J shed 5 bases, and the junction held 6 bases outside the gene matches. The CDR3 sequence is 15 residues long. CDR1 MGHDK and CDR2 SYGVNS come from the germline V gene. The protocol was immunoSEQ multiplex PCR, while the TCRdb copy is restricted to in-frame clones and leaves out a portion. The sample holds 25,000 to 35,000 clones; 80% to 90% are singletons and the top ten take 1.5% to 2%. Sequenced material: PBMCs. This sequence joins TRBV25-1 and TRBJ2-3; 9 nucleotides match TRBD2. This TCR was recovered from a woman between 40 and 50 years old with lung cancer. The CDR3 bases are TGTGCCAGCAGTGATGCGGGGGGGGGCGGAGATACGCAGTATTTT. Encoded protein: CASSDAGGGGDTQYF.